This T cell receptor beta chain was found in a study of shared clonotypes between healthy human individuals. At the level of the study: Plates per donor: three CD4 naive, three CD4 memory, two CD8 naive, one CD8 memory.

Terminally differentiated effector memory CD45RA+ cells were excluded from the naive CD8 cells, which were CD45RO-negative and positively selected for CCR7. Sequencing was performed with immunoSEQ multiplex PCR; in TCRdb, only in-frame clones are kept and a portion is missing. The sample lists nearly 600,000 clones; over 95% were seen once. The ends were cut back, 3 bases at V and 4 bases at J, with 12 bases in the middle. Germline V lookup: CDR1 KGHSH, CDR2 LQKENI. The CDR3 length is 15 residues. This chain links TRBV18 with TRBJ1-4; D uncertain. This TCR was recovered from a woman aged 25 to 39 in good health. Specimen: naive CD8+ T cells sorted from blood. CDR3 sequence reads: CASSPVGGYNEKLFF. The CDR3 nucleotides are TGTGCCAGCTCACCGGTTGGCGGGTATAATGAAAAACTGTTTTTT.